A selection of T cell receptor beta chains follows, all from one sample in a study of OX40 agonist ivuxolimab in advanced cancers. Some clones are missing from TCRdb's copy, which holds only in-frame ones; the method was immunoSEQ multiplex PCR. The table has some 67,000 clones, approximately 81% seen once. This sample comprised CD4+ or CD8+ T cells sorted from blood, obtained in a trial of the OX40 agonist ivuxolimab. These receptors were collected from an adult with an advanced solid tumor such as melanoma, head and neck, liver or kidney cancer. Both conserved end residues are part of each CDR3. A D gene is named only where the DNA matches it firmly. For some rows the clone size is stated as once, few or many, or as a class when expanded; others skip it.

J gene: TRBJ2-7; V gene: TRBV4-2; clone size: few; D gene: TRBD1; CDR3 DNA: TGTGCCAGCAGCCAAGATGAGGGACAGGGTAATCGGGAGCAGTACTTC; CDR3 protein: CASSQDEGQGNREQYF
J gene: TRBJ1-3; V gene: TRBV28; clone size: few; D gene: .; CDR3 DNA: TGTGCCAGCAGTTTTTCGCACAGGGAGTTTGGAAACACCATATATTTT; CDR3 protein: CASSFSHREFGNTIYF
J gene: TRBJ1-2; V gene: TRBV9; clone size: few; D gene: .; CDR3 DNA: TGTGCCAGCAGCGTAGAGGTGGCTACCCTCTATGGCTACACCTTC; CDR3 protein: CASSVEVATLYGYTF
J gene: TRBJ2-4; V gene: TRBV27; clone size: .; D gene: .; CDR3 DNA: TGTGCCAGCAGTTTCTTAGGGTACGACAAAAACATTCAGTACTTC; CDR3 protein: CASSFLGYDKNIQYF
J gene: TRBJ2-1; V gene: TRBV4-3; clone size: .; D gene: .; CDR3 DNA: TGCGCCAGCAGCCGAAGGGACTCCAACAATGAGCAGTTCTTC; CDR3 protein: CASSRRDSNNEQFF
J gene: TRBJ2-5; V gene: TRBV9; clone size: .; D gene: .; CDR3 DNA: TGTGCCAGCAGCGATGCCAAAGAGACCCAGTACTTC; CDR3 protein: CASSDAKETQYF
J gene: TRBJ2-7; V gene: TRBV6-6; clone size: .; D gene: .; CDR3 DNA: TGTGCCAGTGGAAGAGGAGAATACGAGCAGTACTTC; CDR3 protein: CASGRGEYEQYF
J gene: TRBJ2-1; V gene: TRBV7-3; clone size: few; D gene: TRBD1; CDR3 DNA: TGTGCCAGCAGCTTAGGACAGGGGAACAATGAGCAGTTCTTC; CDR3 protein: CASSLGQGNNEQFF
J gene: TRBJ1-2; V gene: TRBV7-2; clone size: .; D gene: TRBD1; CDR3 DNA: TGTGCCAGCAGCCTAGAGCGGACAGGGAGTAACTATGGCTACACCTTC; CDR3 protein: CASSLERTGSNYGYTF
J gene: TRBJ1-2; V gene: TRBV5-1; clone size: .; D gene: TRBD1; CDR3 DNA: TGCGCCAGCAGCTTTACAGGGGGCCAGAGTGGCTACACCTTC; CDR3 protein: CASSFTGGQSGYTF